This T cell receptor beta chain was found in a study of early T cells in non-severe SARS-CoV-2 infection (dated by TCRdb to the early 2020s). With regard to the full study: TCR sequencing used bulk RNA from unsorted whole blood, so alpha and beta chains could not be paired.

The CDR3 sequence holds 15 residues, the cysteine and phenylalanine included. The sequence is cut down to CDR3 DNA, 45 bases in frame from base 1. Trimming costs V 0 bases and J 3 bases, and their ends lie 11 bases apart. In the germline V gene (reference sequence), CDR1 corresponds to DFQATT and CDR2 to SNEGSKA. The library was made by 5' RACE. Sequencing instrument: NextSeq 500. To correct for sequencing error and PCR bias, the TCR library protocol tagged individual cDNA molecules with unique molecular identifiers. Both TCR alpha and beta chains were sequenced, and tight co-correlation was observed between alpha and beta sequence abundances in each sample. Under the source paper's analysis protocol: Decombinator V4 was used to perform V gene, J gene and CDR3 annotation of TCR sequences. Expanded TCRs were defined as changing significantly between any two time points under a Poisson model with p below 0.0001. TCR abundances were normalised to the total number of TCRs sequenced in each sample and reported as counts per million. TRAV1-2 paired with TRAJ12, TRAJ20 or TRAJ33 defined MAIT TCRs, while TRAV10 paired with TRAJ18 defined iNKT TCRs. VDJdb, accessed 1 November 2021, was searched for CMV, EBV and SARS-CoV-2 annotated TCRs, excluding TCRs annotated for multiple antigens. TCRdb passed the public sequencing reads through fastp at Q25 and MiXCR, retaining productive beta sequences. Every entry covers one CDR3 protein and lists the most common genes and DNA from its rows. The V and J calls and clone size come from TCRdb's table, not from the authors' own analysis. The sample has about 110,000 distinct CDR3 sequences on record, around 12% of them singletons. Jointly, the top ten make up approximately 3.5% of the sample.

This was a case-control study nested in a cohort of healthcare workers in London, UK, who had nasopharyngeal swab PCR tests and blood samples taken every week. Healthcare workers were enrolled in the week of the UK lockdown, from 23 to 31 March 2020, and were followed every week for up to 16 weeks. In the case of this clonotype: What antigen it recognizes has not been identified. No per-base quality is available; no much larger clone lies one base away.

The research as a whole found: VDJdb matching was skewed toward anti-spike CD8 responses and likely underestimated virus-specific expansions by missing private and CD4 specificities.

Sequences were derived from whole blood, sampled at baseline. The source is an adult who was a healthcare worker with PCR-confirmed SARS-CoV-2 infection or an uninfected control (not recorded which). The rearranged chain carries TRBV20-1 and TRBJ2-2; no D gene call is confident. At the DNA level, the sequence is TGCAGTGCTAGAGATAGGAAATCCCACACCGGGGAGCTGTTTTTT. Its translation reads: CSARDRKSHTGELFF.